The clone carrying this TCR beta chain was seen once. The germline V gene has CDR1 MDHEN and CDR2 SYDVKM. This CDR3 contains 13 residues. V shed 8 bases and J shed 4 bases, with 12 bases lying between them. Measured with immunoSEQ multiplex PCR; TCRdb has only the in-frame clones, and not every one. The sample carries some 120,000 clones, roughly 83% recorded once. This record comes from a study of blood T cell repertoires in COVID-19. The V gene is TRBV28, the J gene TRBJ1-5; TRBD1 might be the D (5 bases). The receptor comes from a man between 35 and 55 years old with active or convalescent COVID-19. The specimen was peripheral blood. The CDR3 region is CASGGFGNQPQHF. The CDR3 DNA reads as TGTGCCAGCGGGGGGTTTGGGAATCAGCCCCAGCATTTT.